This TCR beta chain was profiled in a study of shared clonotypes between healthy human individuals. Notes on the study in general: It was anticipated that sequencing depth would influence how many clonotypes donors shared. Non-shared clonotypes had lower generation probabilities than clonotypes shared by all four sorted-subset donors. Relative to memory subsets, naive subsets generally showed larger estimated richness.

Regarding this clone: Its cognate antigen is unknown.

V was cut by 6 bases and J by 10 bases, with 14 bases left in between. CDR1 is MDHEN and CDR2 is SYDVKM in the germline V gene. The CDR3 runs 12 residues. Here immunoSEQ multiplex PCR was the method, and the copy in TCRdb shows in-frame clones only, minus some. The sample has approximately 1,500,000 clones; approximately 97% are singletons. The clonotype was recovered from a man aged 25-45 years in good health. Sequencing was done on a sample of naive CD4+ T cells sorted from blood. Subset defined: CD45RA+ positively selected. The rearrangement joins TRBV28 to TRBJ2-3; D gene unclear. Written as DNA, the CDR3 is TGTGCCAGCAGCCCTTCCCTGGTTTCGCAGTATTTT. Translation gives CASSPSLVSQYF.